This TCR beta chain was found in a study of Graves' ophthalmopathy and Graves' hyperthyroidism. This clonotype was counted ten times or more. Investigators amplified TCR beta CDR3 regions from RNA transcripts. After a first-round RT-PCR with HTBI primers, a second-round multiplex PCR was run. Via MiXCR, TCRdb re-called the multiplex PCR reads, giving one row per CDR3 protein. The table includes about 620,000 distinct CDR3 sequences, 22% detected once. This CDR3 has 15 amino acids. The V and J ends lost 10 bases and 6 bases respectively, with 25 bases between them. CDR1 and CDR2 from the germline V gene are ENHRY and SYGVKD.

This TCR was recovered from a woman aged 18-29 years with stable Graves' hyperthyroidism. Some clones in this sample may be carry-over from other donors' samples. Sample: peripheral blood. The gene calls are TRBV10-3 and TRBJ2-7; the D gene could be TRBD1 or TRBD2 (7 bases each). The CDR3 reads CATGGAGAPRSEQYF. For the CDR3, the DNA is TGTGCCACAGGGGGGGCGGGAGCCCCTCGGAGCGAGCAGTACTTC.